Following are 23 T cell receptor beta chains from one sample sequenced in a study of T cells and copy number aberrations in small-cell lung cancer. Using immunoSEQ multiplex PCR, the repertoire was profiled, and TCRdb retains in-frame clones only, with some absent. The sample lists about 2,600 clones, less than 85% occurring once. The sample was normal tissue next to the tumor. Receptor source: a man aged 65 to 85 with small cell lung cancer.

The chain employs TRBV6-4 and TRBJ1-6; a weak D match, TRBD1 (5 bases). This CDR3 region has 13 residues. The germline V and J ends were trimmed by 6 bases and 6 bases, with 9 bases remaining between them. Germline assignment: CDR1 MRHNA and CDR2 SNTAGT. CDR3 DNA sequence: TGTGCCAGCAGGCAGGGCATTAATTCACCCCTCCACTTT. Protein: CASRQGINSPLHF.

This sequence joins TRBV6-5 and TRBJ2-2; 9 positions agree with TRBD1. CDR1 MNHEY and CDR2 SVGAGI come from the germline V gene. The CDR3 sequence is 16 residues long. V dropped 2 bases and J dropped 4; count of bases not matched to a gene: 5. CDR3 amino acids: CASSYGDRVATGELFF. The CDR3 DNA follows: TGTGCCAGCAGTTACGGGGACAGGGTCGCCACCGGGGAGCTGTTTTTT.

The chain joins TRBV29-1 to TRBJ2-3; D assignment may be TRBD1 or TRBD2 (5 bases each). Trimming pared 2 bases from V and 0 bases from J, leaving 12 bases between. This CDR3 has 15 residues. CDR1 and CDR2 (germline): SQVTM, ANQGSEA. DNA for the CDR3: TGCAGCGTTGAACTCCGGGGCCCTAGCACAGATACGCAGTATTTT. Translating gives CSVELRGPSTDTQYF.

This sequence joins TRBV29-1 and TRBJ2-5; 7 bases fit TRBD1. The CDR3 has 14 amino acids. The germline gives CDR1 SQVTM, CDR2 ANQGSEA. V was clipped by 6 bases and J by 2 bases; unmatched bases: 9. The CDR3 reads CSVLDREWQETQYF. CDR3 coding DNA: TGCAGCGTCCTTGACAGGGAGTGGCAAGAGACCCAGTACTTC.

The CDR3 region is CATRETSGERGEQYF. The DNA for the CDR3 is TGTGCCACCAGAGAGACTAGCGGAGAACGGGGCGAGCAGTACTTC. The V gene is TRBV10-3, the J gene TRBJ2-7; TRBD2 matches 9 bases. Germline V gives CDR1 ENHRY, CDR2 SYGVKD. V trimming: 10 bases; J trimming: 6 bases; junction bases outside the gene matches: 16. CDR3 length: 15 residues.

The chain carries TRBV5-4 and TRBJ2-5, with D hard to call. Germline V lookup: CDR1 SGHNT, CDR2 YYREEE (reference sequence). CDR3 length equals 12 residues. Trimming shortened V by 2 bases and J by 4 bases, and 6 bases separated the two germline ends. The CDR3 DNA follows: TGTGCCAGCAGCTTTGGAGCAGAGACCCAGTACTTC. This encodes CASSFGAETQYF.

The chain combines TRBV10-3 with TRBJ1-1; D unresolved. CDR1 and CDR2 from the germline V gene are ENHRY and SYGVKD. Between the trimmed V and J ends, which lost 10 bases and 0 bases, there was a span of 6 bases. This CDR3 contains 11 residues. The CDR3 loop is CATLLNTEAFF. The CDR3 coding sequence is TGTGCCACGCTTTTGAACACTGAAGCTTTCTTT.

The CDR3 region has the DNA TGTGCCTGGAGTACAGGGAACGATAGCTACACCTTC. Its protein is CAWSTGNDSYTF. The chain recombines TRBV30 with TRBJ1-2; tentative D call: TRBD1 (6 bases). Germline V gene sequence: CDR1 GTSNPN, CDR2 SVGIG (reference sequence). The CDR3 length is 12 residues. V was clipped by 2 bases and J by 9 bases, with 13 bases between them.

The V gene is TRBV5-1, the J gene TRBJ2-3; 7 bases are a match to TRBD2. The CDR3 has 13 amino acids. Germline V gives CDR1 SGHRS, CDR2 YFSETQ. With V trimmed by 4 bases and J by 1 base, 0 bases remained unmatched. The chain's CDR3 is CASSGGGTDTQYF. CDR3 nucleotides: TGCGCCAGCAGCGGGGGGGGCACAGATACGCAGTATTTT.

V and J are TRBV5-4 and TRBJ2-3; 15 bases agree with TRBD2. CDR1 is SGHNT and CDR2 is YYREEE in the germline V gene (reference sequence). J lost 9 bases, V lost 2 bases, and 4 bases had no gene match. The length of the CDR3 is 15 residues. The CDR3 nucleotides are TGTGCCAGCAGCTTCCCGGGACTAGCGGGGGGAACGCAGTATTTT. Encoded protein: CASSFPGLAGGTQYF.

A few counts support this clone. The chain combines TRBV12-5 with TRBJ1-1; D not certain. The CDR3 covers 12 residues. Looked up from germline, CDR1 is LGHNT and CDR2 is FRNRAP. V lost 0 bases to trimming and J lost 8 bases, with 7 bases between them. The CDR3 here is CASGLVFGEAFF. The CDR3, as DNA: TGTGCTAGTGGTTTGGTATTTGGGGAAGCTTTCTTT.

This chain connects TRBV4-2 to TRBJ2-1; 9 bases fit TRBD2. The V gene's germline CDR1 is LGHNA and CDR2 YNFKEQ. The CDR3 is 16 residues long. V shed 4 bases, J shed 0 bases, and the junction held 4 bases outside the gene matches. This CDR3 reads CASSRSSGSSYNEQFF. The CDR3 region has the DNA TGTGCCAGCAGCCGCAGTAGCGGGAGCTCCTACAATGAGCAGTTCTTC.

This clone was observed once. The CDR3 sequence: CASSLKPPGQGARHGYTF. The CDR3 bases are TGTGCCAGCAGCTTAAAACCGCCGGGACAGGGGGCGAGACATGGCTACACCTTC. V is TRBV7-3 and J is TRBJ1-2; 12 nucleotides match TRBD1. Germline CDR1 and CDR2: SGHTA and FQGTGA. The CDR3 consists of 18 residues. V was pared by 1 base and J by 6 bases, with 12 bases of the junction left unmatched.

The chain carries TRBV6-5 and TRBJ1-6, with D uncertain. This CDR3 is built from 15 residues. The V gene lost 4 bases and the J gene lost 3 bases, with 10 bases spanning the gap. The germline CDR1 and CDR2 sequences are MNHEY and SVGAGI. CDR3 in DNA: TGTGCCAGCAGTTTGCAGGACGTCTATAATTCACCCCTCCACTTT. It codes for CASSLQDVYNSPLHF.

The J gene is TRBJ2-7, the V gene TRBV30; D gene unclear. This CDR3 comprises 14 residues. V was trimmed by 5 bases and J by 0 bases, leaving 14 bases between them. Per the germline V gene, CDR1 is GTSNPN and CDR2 is SVGIG (reference sequence). The CDR3 loop reads CAWATHASSYEQYF. CDR3 sequence (DNA): TGTGCCTGGGCAACCCACGCGAGCTCCTACGAGCAGTACTTC.

This clone came up a few times. This chain uses TRBV4-1 with TRBJ1-1; D may be TRBD1 (5 bases). CDR1 and CDR2 from the germline V gene are MGHRA and YSYEKL. V lost 4 bases to trimming and J lost 1 base, with 7 bases between them. The CDR3 spans 13 residues. DNA of the CDR3: TGCGCCAGCAGCCGTCAGGGGAACACTGAAGCTTTCTTT. It is translated as CASSRQGNTEAFF.

The chain carries TRBV18 and TRBJ2-3; D call uncertain. CDR3 length equals 13 residues. V lost 3 bases and J lost 0, with 4 bases in between. Germline-derived CDR1 and CDR2 are KGHSH and LQKENI. The CDR3, as DNA: TGTGCCAGCTCACCGCCTAGCACAGATACGCAGTATTTT. Translation: CASSPPSTDTQYF.

This chain uses TRBV2 with TRBJ1-5, with D unclear. The CDR3 loop spans 16 amino acids. V was cut by 6 bases and J by 2 bases, with 17 bases left in between. Germline CDR1 SNHLY, CDR2 FYNNEI. CDR3 sequence reads: CASSPGPAGRNQPQHF. For the CDR3, the DNA is TGTGCCAGCAGCCCCGGTCCCGCAGGCCGCAATCAGCCCCAGCATTTT.

The rearrangement uses TRBV19 and TRBJ2-2; D unclear. With 8 bases removed from V and 4 bases from J, the gap between germline ends came to 20 bases. CDR1 LNHDA and CDR2 SQIVND come from the germline V gene (reference sequence). This CDR3 region has 16 residues. This chain's CDR3 is CASQRSYVDITGELFF. The CDR3 DNA is TGTGCCAGTCAGAGGTCATATGTAGACATCACCGGGGAGCTGTTTTTT.

This chain connects TRBV9 to TRBJ2-1; D may correspond to TRBD1 or TRBD2 (5 bases each). The CDR3 extends over 15 amino acids. Per the germline V gene, CDR1 is SGDLS and CDR2 is YYNGEE. V was cut by 2 bases and J by 3 bases, with 12 bases left in between. For the CDR3, the DNA is TGTGCCAGCAGCGTTTCCGGGGCAAACTACAATGAGCAGTTCTTC. It encodes CASSVSGANYNEQFF.

The chain couples TRBV30 to TRBJ2-3, with TRBD2 matching 9 bases. The junction had 5 bases not matched to a gene; V was cut back by 3 bases and J by 1 base. Germline lookup yields CDR1 GTSNPN and CDR2 SVGIG (reference sequence). The CDR3 has 15 amino acids. CDR3 region: CAWRGQREGTDTQYF. CDR3 in DNA: TGTGCCTGGAGAGGTCAGCGGGAGGGCACAGATACGCAGTATTTT.

The chain has TRBV25-1 and TRBJ1-5, with a weak D call TRBD1 (5 bases). Germline V lookup: CDR1 MGHDK, CDR2 SYGVNS. The CDR3 contains 18 residues. V shed 1 base and J shed 3 bases, with 19 bases lying between them. CDR3 sequence (DNA): TGTGCCAGCAGTGAATGGGGGGGGGACGGAACCTACAATCAGCCCCAGCATTTT. Translation: CASSEWGGDGTYNQPQHF.

The rearrangement joins TRBV5-5 to TRBJ1-1, with D unclear. Per germline, CDR1 SGHKS and CDR2 YYEKEE (reference sequence). The V and J ends lost 0 bases and 5 bases respectively, with 14 bases between them. The CDR3 covers 15 residues. CDR3 nucleotide sequence: TGTGCCAGCAGCTTGGACGCGGGCACGGGGACTGAAGCTTTCTTT. It yields the protein CASSLDAGTGTEAFF.